These 21 T cell receptor beta chains came from one sample sequenced in a study of T cells in Graves' hyperthyroidism and ophthalmopathy. Amplification targeted TCR beta CDR3 regions from RNA transcripts. TCR CDR3 regions were first amplified by RT-PCR with HTBI primers. Each CDR3 protein is one row after TCRdb ran MiXCR on the multiplex PCR reads. The sample lists under 400,000 distinct CDR3 sequences, roughly a fifth occurring once. The sequencing input was blood. Every receptor here comes from a woman in her forties or fifties with Graves' hyperthyroidism.

This clonotype was detected ten times or more. This sequence joins TRBV11-2 and TRBJ1-6; perhaps TRBD1 as D (5 bases). Germline lookup yields CDR1 SGHAT and CDR2 FQNNGV. Deletions cut 5 bases from V and 8 bases from J, with 16 bases between. This CDR3 is built from 15 residues. CDR3 nucleotide sequence: TGTGCCAGCAGCCTCCTAAGCAGGGCGGATTCACCCCTCCACTTT. Translation: CASSLLSRADSPLHF. The whole variable domain, filled in from reference TRBV11-2 and TRBJ1-6, reads EAGVAQSPRYKIIEKRQSVAFWCNPISGHATLYWYQQILGQGPKLLIQFQNNGVVDDSQLPKDRFSAERLKGVDSTLKIQPAKLEDSAVYLCASSLLSRADSPLHFGNGTRLTVT.

This chain uses TRBV20-1 with TRBJ2-3, with TRBD2 matching over 11 bases. This CDR3 spans 16 amino acids. Germline V gene data show CDR1 as DFQATT and CDR2 as SNEGSKA (reference sequence). With V trimmed by 6 bases and J by 1 base, 9 bases remained unmatched. The CDR3 sequence is CSAIPRGLAGTDTQYF. CDR3 DNA sequence: TGCAGTGCCATCCCCCGGGGACTAGCGGGCACAGATACGCAGTATTTT.

The CDR3 sequence is CASGHATNEKLFF. CDR3 DNA sequence: TGTGCCAGCGGCCATGCAACTAATGAAAAACTGTTTTTT. The J gene is TRBJ1-4, the V gene TRBV12-3 or TRBV12-4, with D unresolved. The V gene lost 8 bases and the J gene lost 0 bases, with 7 bases spanning the gap. This CDR3 comprises 13 residues.

This chain joins TRBV6-1 and TRBJ1-6, with TRBD1 matching over 7 bases. This CDR3 comprises 18 residues. Germline V lookup: CDR1 MNHNS, CDR2 SASEGT. The J segment lost 3 bases and the V segment lost 6 bases, leaving 14 bases of the junction unmatched. CDR3 coding DNA: TGTGCCAGCAGCGCGAAAAGGGACAGCACCCTCTATAATTCACCCCTCCACTTT. It yields the protein CASSAKRDSTLYNSPLHF.

The V and J genes are TRBV28 and TRBJ2-3; 12 nucleotides align to TRBD2. The germline V gene has CDR1 MDHEN and CDR2 SYDVKM. The V gene end was trimmed by 3 bases and the J gene end by 0 bases; junction bases not matched to a gene: 4. This CDR3 region has 17 residues. The DNA for the CDR3 is TGTGCCAGCAGTTTCACTAGCGGGGGGCTTAGCACAGATACGCAGTATTTT. Protein: CASSFTSGGLSTDTQYF.

This clonotype was counted at least ten times. The rearrangement uses TRBV11-2 and TRBJ2-3, with 10 bases fitting TRBD2. Trimming removed 0 bases from V and 0 bases from J; junction bases left unmatched: 0. Germline V gives CDR1 SGHAT, CDR2 FQNNGV. The length of the CDR3 is 16 residues. CDR3 nucleotide sequence: TGTGCCAGCAGCTTAGAACTAGCGGGGAGCACAGATACGCAGTATTTT. Residues: CASSLELAGSTDTQYF. Full variable domain (rest looked up from reference TRBV11-2 and TRBJ2-3): EAGVAQSPRYKIIEKRQSVAFWCNPISGHATLYWYQQILGQGPKLLIQFQNNGVVDDSQLPKDRFSAERLKGVDSTLKIQPAKLEDSAVYLCASSLELAGSTDTQYFGPGTRLTVL.

This clonotype showed up just a few times. The chain uses TRBV10-3 and TRBJ2-2; D possibly uses TRBD1 or TRBD2 (5 bases each). The germline V gene has CDR1 ENHRY and CDR2 SYGVKD. The V gene lost 0 bases and the J gene lost 0 bases, with 11 bases spanning the gap. The CDR3 length is 17 residues. The CDR3 bases are TGTGCCATCAGTGAGTCGGGTAGGGGACCGAACACCGGGGAGCTGTTTTTT. Encoded protein: CAISESGRGPNTGELFF.

This clonotype was seen at least ten times. The gene calls are TRBV20-1 and TRBJ1-5; a possible D gene is TRBD1 (6 bases). The V and J ends lost 6 bases and 0 bases respectively, with 15 bases between them. The CDR3 runs to 15 residues. CDR1 is DFQATT and CDR2 is SNEGSKA in the germline V gene (reference sequence). The CDR3 reads CSARGGGNSNQPQHF. For the CDR3, the DNA is TGCAGTGCCCGGGGAGGGGGGAATAGCAATCAGCCCCAGCATTTT.

This clonotype was observed at least ten times. V is TRBV12-3 or TRBV12-4 and J is TRBJ2-3; TRBD2 aligns across 10 bases. CDR3 length equals 15 residues. V lost 6 bases to trimming and J lost 4 bases; unmatched junction nucleotides: 7. This chain's CDR3 is CASSPSSGRADTQYF. CDR3 coding DNA: TGTGCCAGCAGCCCTTCGAGCGGGAGGGCAGATACGCAGTATTTT.

This clonotype appeared many times. The chain links TRBV20-1 to TRBJ1-5; TRBD1 matches at 8 bases. Germline V CDR1 and CDR2: DFQATT, SNEGSKA (reference sequence). Trimming at V came to 7 bases and at J to 4 bases, leaving 6 bases not matched to a gene. The CDR3 totals 13 residues. The chain's CDR3 is CSVTDRANQPQHF. The CDR3 region has the DNA TGCAGTGTCACGGACAGGGCTAATCAGCCCCAGCATTTT.

The chain employs TRBV20-1 and TRBJ2-1, with 16 bases matching TRBD2. The V segment lost 2 bases and the J segment 7 bases; nucleotides outside the gene matches: 8. Germline CDR1 DFQATT, CDR2 SNEGSKA (reference sequence). The CDR3 contains 17 residues. CDR3 DNA sequence: TGCAGTGCTAGACGGACAGGGACTAGCGGGAGGGCTAATGAGCAGTTCTTC. Translation gives CSARRTGTSGRANEQFF.

Of note for this clonotype: It may be a read error: a sequence one base away is much more abundant. The gene calls are TRBV6-1 and TRBJ2-1, with D maybe TRBD2 (5 bases). V lost 4 bases to trimming and J lost 0 bases, with 16 bases between them. This CDR3 spans 17 amino acids. Germline assignment: CDR1 MNHNS and CDR2 SASEGT. Here the CDR3 reads CASSGRLSGISYNEQFF. CDR3 DNA: TGTGCCAGCAGTGGGAGACTATCGGGAATCTCCTACAATGAGCAGTTCTTC.

With regard to this clonotype: Since a much larger clone is just one base distant, this may be a read error. The J gene is TRBJ2-7, the V gene TRBV24-1; D gene ambiguous. Trimming shortened V by 6 bases and J by 3 bases, and 2 bases separated the two germline ends. The germline gives CDR1 KGHDR, CDR2 SFDVKD. The CDR3 spans 10 residues. This chain's CDR3 is CATSLYEQYF. The CDR3 region has the DNA TGTGCCACCAGTCTCTACGAGCAGTACTTC.

This clonotype occurred many times. The chain is built from TRBV2 and TRBJ2-4; 7 nucleotides agree with TRBD1. After removal of 5 bases from V and 0 bases from J, the junction contained 7 bases not matched to a gene. Germline V gene lookup returns CDR1 SNHLY and CDR2 FYNNEI. The CDR3 length is 16 residues. CDR3 nucleotide sequence: TGTGCCAGCAGTCTACAGGGGACACTAGCCAAAAACATTCAGTACTTC. This translates into CASSLQGTLAKNIQYF. Variable domain in full (rest from reference TRBV2 and TRBJ2-4): EPEVTQTPSHQVTQMGQEVILRCVPISNHLYFYWYRQILGQKVEFLVSFYNNEISEKSEIFDDQFSVERPDGSNFTLKIRSTKLEDSAMYFCASSLQGTLAKNIQYFGAGTRLSVL.

V is TRBV30 and J is TRBJ2-7; the D is unclear. Deletions cut 0 bases from V and 2 bases from J, with 8 bases between. The CDR3 spans 13 residues. Germline CDR1 reads GTSNPN; CDR2 reads SVGIG (reference sequence). CDR3 protein: CAWSVKGTYEQYF. The CDR3 DNA sequence: TGTGCCTGGAGTGTGAAAGGTACCTACGAGCAGTACTTC.

Points on this clonotype: The germline gene is not matched at one end of the junction; a read error may be the cause. The chain has TRBV12-3 or TRBV12-4 and TRBJ1-2, with TRBD1 matching over 8 bases. The CDR3 has 14 residues. The DNA for the CDR3 is TGTGCCGGCAGTCGGACAGGGATTAACTATGGCTACACCTTC. This encodes CAGSRTGINYGYTF.

The CDR3 nucleotides are TGTGCCAGCAGCCCGAAGCCGGGACATAACGATTACAATGAGCAGTTCTTC. It is translated as CASSPKPGHNDYNEQFF. The rearrangement uses TRBV11-2 and TRBJ2-1; D possibly corresponds to TRBD1 (6 bases). This CDR3 contains 17 residues. Germline V gene data show CDR1 as SGHAT and CDR2 as FQNNGV. Trimming pared 5 bases from V and 4 bases from J, leaving 21 bases between.

This clonotype was counted ten times or more. The rearrangement links TRBV19 to TRBJ2-7; 7 bases line up with TRBD1. Trimming took 3 bases from V and 3 from J; bases not matched to a gene: 5. This CDR3 comprises 14 residues. Germline CDR1 and CDR2: LNHDA and SQIVND (reference sequence). CDR3 amino acids: CASSMGGQDYEQYF. The CDR3 region has the DNA TGTGCCAGTAGTATGGGTGGACAGGACTACGAGCAGTACTTC.

This clonotype occurred many times. The gene calls are TRBV5-1 and TRBJ1-4, with D uncertain. The CDR3 has 15 amino acids. The V and J ends lost 5 bases and 2 bases respectively, with 13 bases between them. Germline CDR1 and CDR2: SGHRS and YFSETQ. The CDR3 spells CASSTSGSTNEKLFF. CDR3 DNA sequence: TGCGCCAGCAGTACCTCGGGGTCGACTAATGAAAAACTGTTTTTT.

The table lists this clonotype with many counts. The genes are TRBV29-1 and TRBJ2-7; D is ambiguous. With 4 bases removed from V and 0 bases from J, the gap between germline ends came to 10 bases. The CDR3 runs 13 residues. Looked up from germline, CDR1 is SQVTM and CDR2 is ANQGSEA. CDR3 sequence (DNA): TGCAGCGTTGGGACCGCTAGCTCCTACGAGCAGTACTTC. Its protein product is CSVGTASSYEQYF.

This clonotype was seen many times. The genes are TRBV20-1 and TRBJ2-3, with a weak D call TRBD1 (6 bases). The V and J ends lost 5 bases and 2 bases respectively, with 14 bases between them. This CDR3 has 14 amino acids. Germline values: CDR1 DFQATT, CDR2 SNEGSKA (reference sequence). The CDR3 DNA follows: TGCAGTGCTGCCCCGGGACAAGCCACAGATACGCAGTATTTT. This encodes CSAAPGQATDTQYF.